This T cell receptor (beta chain) was documented in a study of blood T cell repertoires in COVID-19. Whole-study context: Collection of acute and convalescent COVID-19 samples took place in the United States, Italy and Spain.

Repertoires were generated with immunoSEQ multiplex PCR, while TCRdb's copy carries only in-frame clones and drops some. There are around 99,000 clones in the sample; about 90% occur only once, and less than 1.5% lies in the top ten. Germline assignment: CDR1 SGHRS and CDR2 YFSETQ. V trimming: 4 bases; J trimming: 5 bases; junction bases outside the gene matches: 6. CDR3 length: 15 amino acids. This sequence originates from a human donor in a cohort sampled during active COVID-19. J is TRBJ2-7 and V is TRBV5-1, with 13 bases that match TRBD2. The sample taken for sequencing was peripheral blood. This chain's CDR3 is CASSGTSGRANEQYF. CDR3 sequence (DNA): TGCGCCAGCAGCGGAACTAGCGGGAGGGCCAACGAGCAGTACTTC.